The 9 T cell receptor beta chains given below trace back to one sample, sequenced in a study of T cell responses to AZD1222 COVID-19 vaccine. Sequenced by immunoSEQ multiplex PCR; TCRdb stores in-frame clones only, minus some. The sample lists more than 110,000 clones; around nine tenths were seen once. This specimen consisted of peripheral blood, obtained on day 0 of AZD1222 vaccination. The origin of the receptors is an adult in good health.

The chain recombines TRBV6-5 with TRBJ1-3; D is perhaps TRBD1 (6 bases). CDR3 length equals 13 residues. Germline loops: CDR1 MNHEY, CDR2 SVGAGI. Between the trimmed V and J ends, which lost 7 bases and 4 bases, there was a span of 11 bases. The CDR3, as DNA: TGTGCCAGCACAGGGGTGCTCGGAAACACCATATATTTT. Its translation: CASTGVLGNTIYF.

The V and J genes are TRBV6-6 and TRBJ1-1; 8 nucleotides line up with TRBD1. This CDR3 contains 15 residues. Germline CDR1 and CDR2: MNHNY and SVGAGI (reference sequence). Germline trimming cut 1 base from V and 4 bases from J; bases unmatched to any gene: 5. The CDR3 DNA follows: TGTGCCAGCAGTTACTTTAGTACAGGGGGCACTGAAGCTTTCTTT. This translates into CASSYFSTGGTEAFF.

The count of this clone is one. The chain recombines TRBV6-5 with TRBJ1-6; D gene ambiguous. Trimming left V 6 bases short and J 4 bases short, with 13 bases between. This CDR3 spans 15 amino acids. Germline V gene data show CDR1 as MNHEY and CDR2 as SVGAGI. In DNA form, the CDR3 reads TGTGCCAGCAGCCTCCGGGTCCCTTATAATTCACCCCTCCACTTT. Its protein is CASSLRVPYNSPLHF.

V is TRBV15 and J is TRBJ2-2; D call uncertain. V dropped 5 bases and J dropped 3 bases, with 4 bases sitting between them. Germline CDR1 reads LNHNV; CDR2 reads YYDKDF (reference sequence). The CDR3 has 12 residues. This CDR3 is CATSVDTGELFF. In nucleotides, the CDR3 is TGTGCCACCAGCGTCGACACCGGGGAGCTGTTTTTT.

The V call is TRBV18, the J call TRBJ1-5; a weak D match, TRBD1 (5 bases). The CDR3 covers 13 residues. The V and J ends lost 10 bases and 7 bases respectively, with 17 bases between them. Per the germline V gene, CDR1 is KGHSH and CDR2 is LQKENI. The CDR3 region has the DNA TGTGCCACCCGAGCGGGGGGTGACCAGCCCCAGCATTTT. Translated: CATRAGGDQPQHF.

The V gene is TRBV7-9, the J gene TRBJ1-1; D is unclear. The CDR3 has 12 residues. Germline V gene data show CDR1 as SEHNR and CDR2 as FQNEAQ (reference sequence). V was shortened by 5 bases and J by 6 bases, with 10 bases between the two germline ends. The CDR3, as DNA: TGTGCCAGCAGCATTGTTAGGTCTGAAGCTTTCTTT. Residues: CASSIVRSEAFF.

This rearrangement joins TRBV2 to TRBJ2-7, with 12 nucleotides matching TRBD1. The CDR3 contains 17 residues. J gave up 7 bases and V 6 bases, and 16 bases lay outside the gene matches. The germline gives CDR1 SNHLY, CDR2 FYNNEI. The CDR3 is CASRYSPNTGQGAEQYF. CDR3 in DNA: TGTGCCAGCAGATACTCGCCCAATACGGGACAGGGGGCAGAGCAGTACTTC.

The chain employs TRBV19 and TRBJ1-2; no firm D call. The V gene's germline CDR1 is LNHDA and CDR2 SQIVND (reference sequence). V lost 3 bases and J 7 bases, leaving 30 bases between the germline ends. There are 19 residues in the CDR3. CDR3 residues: CASSMERNSRIRTWGGYTF. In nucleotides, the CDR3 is TGTGCCAGTAGTATGGAGAGGAACAGCCGAATACGCACATGGGGTGGCTACACCTTC.

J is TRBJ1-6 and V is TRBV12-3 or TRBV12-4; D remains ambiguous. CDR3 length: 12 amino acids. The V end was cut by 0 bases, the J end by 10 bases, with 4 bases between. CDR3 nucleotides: TGTGCCAGCAGTTTAGCGGGGTCACCCCTCCACTTT. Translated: CASSLAGSPLHF.